This T cell receptor (beta chain) was sequenced for a study of naive and memory T cell subsets. About this clonotype itself: Its target is unknown.

The beta constant-region primer was an equimolar mix of two oligonucleotides covering TRBC1 and TRBC2. Four rounds of PCR amplified the ligated cDNA using nested alpha and beta constant-region primers plus SP2. TCRdb used MiXCR to reprocess the UMI-ligation and nested PCR reads, holding one entry per CDR3 protein. The sample records 150,000 or so distinct CDR3 sequences, roughly 22% being singletons. Study conclusions and caveats: A few larger clonotypes appeared in naive repertoires, especially CD8, possibly memory cells re-expressing CD45RA.

The TCR originated in a human donor in good health. Sequencing was performed on naive CD4+ T cells from blood.

The CDR3 DNA is TGTGCCAGCAGCGTACGGGGGCAGCGAGAGACCCAGTACTTC. Its translation is CASSVRGQRETQYF. The V gene is TRBV9, the J gene TRBJ2-5; the D call may be TRBD1 or TRBD2 (6 bases each). V was trimmed by 1 base and J by 4 bases, leaving 11 bases between them. The CDR3 consists of 14 residues. Looked up from germline, CDR1 is SGDLS and CDR2 is YYNGEE.